This passage covers 28 T cell receptor beta chains from one sample sequenced in a study of blood T cell repertoires in COVID-19. The table came from immunoSEQ multiplex PCR; TCRdb's copy has only in-frame clones and leaves some out. The sample yields about 270,000 clones, under 90% seen once. The specimen sequenced was peripheral blood. These receptors all come from a woman under 30 with acute or convalescent COVID-19.

The genes are TRBV5-8 and TRBJ1-5, with 9 positions matching TRBD1. Looked up from germline, CDR1 is SGHTS and CDR2 is YDEGEE. The J segment lost 6 bases and the V segment lost 2 bases, leaving 3 bases of the junction unmatched. This CDR3 has 14 residues. The CDR3 region is CASSFRQGGQPQHF. CDR3 nucleotide sequence: TGTGCCAGCAGCTTTAGACAGGGGGGTCAGCCCCAGCATTTT.

This chain connects TRBV12-3 or TRBV12-4 to TRBJ1-2; D is possibly TRBD1 (5 bases). CDR3 length: 11 residues. With 6 bases removed from V and 7 bases from J, the gap between germline ends came to 9 bases. The CDR3 sequence: CASRGGGGYTF. CDR3 nucleotide sequence: TGTGCCAGCAGGGGCGGGGGTGGCTACACCTTC.

The chain carries TRBV5-1 and TRBJ1-1; 10 bases are shared with TRBD1. This CDR3 has 17 amino acids. V was pared by 0 bases and J by 1 base, with 6 bases of the junction left unmatched. Per the germline V gene, CDR1 is SGHRS and CDR2 is YFSETQ. The CDR3 sequence is CASSLAGTGEGNTEAFF. DNA for the CDR3: TGCGCCAGCAGCTTGGCCGGGACAGGGGAAGGGAACACTGAAGCTTTCTTT.

V gene TRBV4-3 combines with J gene TRBJ1-5, with D perhaps TRBD1 (5 bases). From germline, CDR1 is LGHNA and CDR2 YSLEER. V was trimmed by 0 bases and J by 12 bases, leaving 12 bases between them. The CDR3 loop spans 13 amino acids. The CDR3 sequence is CASSQEKHGGQHF. The CDR3 nucleotides are TGCGCCAGCAGCCAAGAGAAACACGGGGGCCAGCATTTT.

V is TRBV10-3 and J is TRBJ2-7; D remains ambiguous. Per germline, CDR1 ENHRY and CDR2 SYGVKD. The CDR3 extends over 18 amino acids. Trimming left V 0 bases short and J 4 bases short, with 22 bases between. The CDR3, as DNA: TGTGCCATCAGTGAGTCGAGTTTCTTGGAAAGGAGTTTTTACGAGCAGTACTTC. It translates to CAISESSFLERSFYEQYF.

The V call is TRBV28, the J call TRBJ2-7; no firm D call. The CDR3 covers 16 residues. V lost 1 base to trimming and J lost 0 bases, with 13 bases between them. The V gene's germline CDR1 is MDHEN and CDR2 SYDVKM. The CDR3 sequence: CASSLSHAYSSYEQYF. The CDR3 coding sequence is TGTGCCAGCAGTTTATCCCACGCATACAGCTCCTACGAGCAGTACTTC.

The chain links TRBV10-3 to TRBJ2-1, with TRBD2 matching over 8 bases. Per germline, CDR1 ENHRY and CDR2 SYGVKD. The CDR3 length is 15 residues. J was trimmed by 0 bases and V by 2 bases; bases with no gene match: 0. CDR3 sequence reads: CAISEGTSSYNEQFF. CDR3 coding DNA: TGTGCCATCAGTGAGGGGACTAGCTCCTACAATGAGCAGTTCTTC.

The rearrangement uses TRBV11-2 and TRBJ2-7; possible D gene TRBD1, 7 bases. V was pared by 5 bases and J by 5 bases, with 16 bases between. The CDR3 contains 14 residues. Germline CDR1 reads SGHAT; CDR2 reads FQNNGV. CDR3: CASSAVRGVHEQYF. Written as DNA, the CDR3 is TGTGCCAGCAGCGCGGTCAGGGGGGTCCACGAGCAGTACTTC.

The chain carries TRBV28 and TRBJ1-5; perhaps TRBD1 as D (5 bases). The length of the CDR3 is 13 residues. The germline gives CDR1 MDHEN, CDR2 SYDVKM. With 6 bases removed from V and 5 bases from J, the gap between germline ends came to 11 bases. CDR3 bases: TGTGCCAGCAGACCCCCAGGGCATCAGCCCCAGCATTTT. It yields the protein CASRPPGHQPQHF.

This chain links TRBV28 with TRBJ2-1; D gene ambiguous. The CDR3 has 17 amino acids. The germline gives CDR1 MDHEN, CDR2 SYDVKM. Trimming took off 7 bases at V and 0 bases at J, with 19 bases between the two ends. CDR3: CASKSAIGASSYNEQFF. CDR3 coding DNA: TGTGCCAGCAAATCCGCCATTGGAGCGAGCTCCTACAATGAGCAGTTCTTC.

The chain carries TRBV19 and TRBJ2-5; D is perhaps TRBD2 (6 bases). V was cut by 3 bases and J by 2 bases, with 22 bases left in between. CDR3 length: 18 amino acids. Germline CDR1 is LNHDA and CDR2 is SQIVND (reference sequence). CDR3 protein: CASSIGYMGGPLQETQYF. The CDR3 DNA reads TGTGCCAGTAGTATTGGATATATGGGAGGACCTCTACAAGAGACCCAGTACTTC.

The chain has TRBV7-9 and TRBJ2-3, with a tentative D call TRBD2 (6 bases). This CDR3 spans 15 amino acids. The V and J ends lost 1 base and 4 bases respectively, with 12 bases between them. Germline V gene sequence: CDR1 SEHNR, CDR2 FQNEAQ (reference sequence). CDR3 in amino acids: CASSLGGGTADTQYF. The CDR3, as DNA: TGTGCCAGCAGCTTAGGTGGAGGGACGGCAGATACGCAGTATTTT.

The CDR3 DNA follows: TGTGCCAGCACCCTGGGGGGGTCTCCCTACAATGAGCAGTTCTTC. This sequence encodes CASTLGGSPYNEQFF. This chain uses TRBV7-2 with TRBJ2-1; 7 nucleotides match TRBD2. Germline CDR1 SGHTA, CDR2 FQGNSA. V trimming: 7 bases; J trimming: 2 bases; junction bases outside the gene matches: 8. This CDR3 is built from 15 residues.

V and J are TRBV27 and TRBJ1-5; TRBD1 matches 9 bases. The germline V gene has CDR1 MNHEY and CDR2 SMNVEV (reference sequence). Trimming removed 0 bases from V and 4 bases from J; junction bases left unmatched: 7. CDR3 length: 17 residues. The CDR3 DNA reads as TGTGCCAGCAGTTTATCAATGACCGGGACAGGGAATCAGCCCCAGCATTTT. This codes for CASSLSMTGTGNQPQHF.

The chain is built from TRBV6-5 and TRBJ2-1; D not certain. This CDR3 has 12 amino acids. CDR1 is MNHEY, CDR2 SVGAGI, per germline. The germline V and J ends were trimmed by 4 bases and 5 bases, with 6 bases remaining between them. The CDR3 sequence: CASSSLDNEQFF. The CDR3 DNA sequence: TGTGCCAGCAGTTCCCTCGACAATGAGCAGTTCTTC.

In this sample, this clone turned up once. The J gene is TRBJ1-1, the V gene TRBV28; D gene uncertain. CDR1 is MDHEN, CDR2 SYDVKM, per germline. The CDR3 consists of 20 residues. V gave up 6 bases and J gave up 1 base, with 30 bases separating them. CDR3 DNA sequence: TGTGCCAGCAGGCTGGCCGGGATCACCACTCCGGTCGCCCCGAACACTGAAGCTTTCTTT. It yields the protein CASRLAGITTPVAPNTEAFF.

This clone was counted only a few times. The germline gene is not matched at one end of the junction; a read error may be the cause. The chain carries TRBV7-7 and TRBJ1-4; D remains ambiguous. CDR3 length: 15 amino acids. Germline CDR1 and CDR2: SSHAT and FNYEAQ (reference sequence). CDR3 protein: CASSSTYQVDEKLFF. The CDR3 bases are TGTGCTAGCAGCTCAACCTACCAGGTTGATGAAAAACTGTTTTTT.

The chain is built from TRBV4-2 and TRBJ2-7; D gene unclear. CDR1 LGHNA and CDR2 YNFKEQ come from the germline V gene. The V end lost 1 base, the J end lost 0 bases, and 4 bases lay between the germline ends. There are 13 residues in the CDR3. The CDR3 reads CASSQGSSYEQYF. CDR3 sequence (DNA): TGTGCCAGCAGCCAAGGGAGCTCCTACGAGCAGTACTTC.

CDR3: CASSPLGIPGYTF. The CDR3 DNA sequence: TGTGCCAGCAGCCCGCTCGGGATACCTGGCTACACCTTC. The chain couples TRBV7-2 to TRBJ1-2, with D hard to call. The V gene lost 5 bases and the J gene lost 7 bases, with 14 bases spanning the gap. This CDR3 region has 13 residues. The germline CDR1 and CDR2 sequences are SGHTA and FQGNSA.

This clone was counted between two and nine times. The gene calls are TRBV5-1 and TRBJ2-1, with TRBD2 matching 8 bases. Germline lookup yields CDR1 SGHRS and CDR2 YFSETQ. V shed 0 bases and J 5 bases; nucleotides not matched to a gene: 4. The CDR3 runs to 15 residues. CDR3 in DNA: TGCGCCAGCAGCTTGGTGGCGGGAGGTAACAATGAGCAGTTCTTC. Translated, it gives CASSLVAGGNNEQFF.

The chain recombines TRBV9 with TRBJ1-2; 9 positions match TRBD1. Germline V gene sequence: CDR1 SGDLS, CDR2 YYNGEE. After removal of 4 bases from V and 3 bases from J, the junction contained 7 bases not matched to a gene. The CDR3 totals 15 residues. The CDR3 DNA reads as TGTGCCAGCAGCCCCGGGACAGGGCTCGACTATGGCTACACCTTC. Its protein is CASSPGTGLDYGYTF. Supplemented by reference TRBV9 and TRBJ1-2, the full variable domain reads DSGVTQTPKHLITATGQRVTLRCSPRSGDLSVYWYQQSLDQGLQFLIQYYNGEERAKGNILERFSAQQFPDLHSELNLSSLELGDSALYFCASSPGTGLDYGYTFGSGTRLTVV.

The chain joins TRBV10-2 to TRBJ1-1; D is perhaps TRBD1 (6 bases). Germline V gene data show CDR1 as WSHSY and CDR2 as SAAADI. The germline V and J ends were trimmed by 6 bases and 4 bases, with 12 bases remaining between them. The CDR3 runs 13 residues. The CDR3 DNA sequence: TGCGCCAGCAGCATGACAGGTACCACTGAAGCTTTCTTT. Protein: CASSMTGTTEAFF.

The chain recombines TRBV19 with TRBJ2-1; D might be TRBD1 (6 bases). CDR3 length: 13 residues. CDR1 is LNHDA and CDR2 is SQIVND in the germline V gene (reference sequence). Trimming shortened V by 6 bases and J by 4 bases, and 10 bases separated the two germline ends. CDR3 sequence: CASRITGYNEQFF. CDR3 bases: TGTGCCAGTAGGATAACAGGGTACAATGAGCAGTTCTTC.

The chain carries TRBV29-1 and TRBJ2-7, with 7 bases matching TRBD1. The CDR3 extends over 13 amino acids. With V trimmed by 4 bases and J by 2 bases, 5 bases remained unmatched. Germline V gene lookup returns CDR1 SQVTM and CDR2 ANQGSEA. As DNA, the CDR3 is TGCAGCGTTGCAGGGGGTGAAGCCTACGAGCAGTACTTC. Amino acids: CSVAGGEAYEQYF.

The chain combines TRBV18 with TRBJ2-7; TRBD1 might be the D (6 bases). Trimming pared 3 bases from V and 6 bases from J, leaving 15 bases between. CDR3 length: 14 residues. Germline V gene lookup returns CDR1 KGHSH and CDR2 LQKENI. The CDR3, as DNA: TGTGCCAGCTCACCTCAGGCAGGGGAGTCCGAGCAGTACTTC. It yields the protein CASSPQAGESEQYF.

V is TRBV5-8 and J is TRBJ2-7; TRBD2 might be the D (7 bases). This CDR3 spans 17 amino acids. Germline V gives CDR1 SGHTS, CDR2 YDEGEE. Trimming left V 4 bases short and J 0 bases short, with 20 bases between. The CDR3 spells CASSHGVGGANSYEQYF. DNA of the CDR3: TGTGCCAGCAGCCACGGGGTAGGGGGGGCGAACTCCTACGAGCAGTACTTC.

The V gene is TRBV30, the J gene TRBJ1-6, with 7 bases matching TRBD1. Germline trimming cut 2 bases from V and 7 bases from J; bases unmatched to any gene: 8. Germline loops: CDR1 GTSNPN, CDR2 SVGIG (reference sequence). This CDR3 contains 15 residues. The CDR3 coding sequence is TGTGCCTGGAGTACCCACAGGGGACCCAATTCACCCCTCCACTTT. Protein sequence: CAWSTHRGPNSPLHF.

The V and J genes are TRBV7-6 and TRBJ2-1; D unresolved. This CDR3 spans 14 amino acids. V shed 1 base and J shed 4 bases, with 8 bases lying between them. The germline CDR1 and CDR2 sequences are SGHVS and FNYEAQ. In DNA, the CDR3 is TGTGCCAGCAGCTTAGGTCTACCTTACAATGAGCAGTTCTTC. Translating gives CASSLGLPYNEQFF.